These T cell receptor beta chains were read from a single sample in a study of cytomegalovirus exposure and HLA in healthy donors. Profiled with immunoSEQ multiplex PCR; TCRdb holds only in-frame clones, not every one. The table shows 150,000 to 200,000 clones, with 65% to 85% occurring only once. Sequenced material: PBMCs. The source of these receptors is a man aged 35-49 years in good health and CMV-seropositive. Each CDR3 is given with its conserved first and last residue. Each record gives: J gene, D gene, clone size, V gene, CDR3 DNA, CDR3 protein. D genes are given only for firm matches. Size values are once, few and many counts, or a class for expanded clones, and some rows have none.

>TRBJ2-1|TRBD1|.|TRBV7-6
TGTGCCAGCAGCTTAGGGGCGACAGGGGTCTACAATGAGCAGTTCTTC
CASSLGATGVYNEQFF
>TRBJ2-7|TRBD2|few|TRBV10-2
TGCGCCACGGGGACTAGTTTCTACGAGCAGTACTTC
CATGTSFYEQYF
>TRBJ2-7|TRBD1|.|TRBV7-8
TGTGCCAGCAGTATAGGACAGGGCTACGAGCAGTACTTC
CASSIGQGYEQYF
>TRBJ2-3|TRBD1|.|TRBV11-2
TGTGCCAGCAGCATGGACAGGGACACAGATACGCAGTATTTT
CASSMDRDTDTQYF
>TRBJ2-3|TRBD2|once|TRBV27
TGTGCCAGCAGCCCCCCCGGACTAGCGGGACGCACAGATACGCAGTATTTT
CASSPPGLAGRTDTQYF
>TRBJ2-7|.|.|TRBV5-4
TGTGCCAGCAGCCCTCACAGGACCCCTCGAGAGCAGTACTTC
CASSPHRTPREQYF
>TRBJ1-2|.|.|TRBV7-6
TGTGCCAGCAGCTTAACAGGGTATGGCTACACCTTC
CASSLTGYGYTF
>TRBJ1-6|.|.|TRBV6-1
TGTGCCAGCAGTGAAGCTTTGAGCTCCTATAATTCACCCCTCCACTTT
CASSEALSSYNSPLHF
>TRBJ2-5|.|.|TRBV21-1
TGTGCCATAACAGGGACGGTAGAAGAGACCCAGTACTTC
CAITGTVEETQYF
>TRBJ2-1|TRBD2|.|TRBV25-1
TGTGCCAGCAGTGAATCGGGGGGTGTCGGAGACAATGAGCAGTTCTTC
CASSESGGVGDNEQFF
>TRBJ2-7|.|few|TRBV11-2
TGTGCCAGCAGCCACCAGGGGGAGCAGTACTTC
CASSHQGEQYF
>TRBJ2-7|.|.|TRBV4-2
TGTGCCAGCAGCCAAGTCGCCGGGACTGGACTCTACGAGCAGTACTTC
CASSQVAGTGLYEQYF
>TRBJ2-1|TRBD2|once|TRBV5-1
TGCGCCAGCAGCCGGGAGGGACTAGATTACAATGAGCAGTTCTTC
CASSREGLDYNEQFF
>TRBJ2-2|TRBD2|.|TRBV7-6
TGTGCCAGCTTACTAGCGGGGAACACCGGGGAGCTGTTTTTT
CASLLAGNTGELFF
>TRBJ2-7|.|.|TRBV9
TGTGCCAGCAGCGTAGAAGGCCTAGGCTACGAGCAGTACTTC
CASSVEGLGYEQYF